This T cell receptor (beta chain) was sequenced in a study of blood T cells in healthy people across ages. V lost 5 bases to trimming and J lost 0 bases, with 10 bases between them. Germline V CDR1 and CDR2: MDHEN, SYDVKM. The CDR3 is made up of 14 amino acids. Healthy Russian Caucasian donors spanned ages about 6 to 100 years. Investigators took about 9.1 milliliters of peripheral blood from every donor. Extraction of total RNA produced a minimum of 5 micrograms from each sample. PCR was performed a second time for roughly 6 to 12 cycles using a sample-barcoded 5' primer and a J-beta primer mix. One entry per CDR3 protein, called by TCRdb with MiXCR from the 5' RACE reads. Of almost 1 million distinct CDR3 sequences detected, roughly 51% appear once; the ten largest clones hold about 21%.

The gene calls are TRBV28 and TRBJ1-1, with TRBD1 as a possible D gene (5 bases). The receptor comes from a woman aged 55-75 years in good health. Sequences were obtained from blood. CDR3 loop: CASSPGGVNTEAFF. The CDR3, as DNA: TGTGCCAGCAGTCCCGGGGGGGTGAACACTGAAGCTTTCTTT.